What follows is one T cell receptor (beta chain) and its context. Its target is not known. Noted time point: newly diagnosed GD, antithyroid drugs for less than 3 months. With RNA extracted from PBMCs as input, the TCR library was made. Building of the TCR beta libraries involved iRepertoire HTBI primers and Arm-PCR of CDR3 regions. TCRdb re-analysed the multiplex PCR reads in MiXCR, keeping a single row per CDR3 protein. The sample holds about 380,000 distinct CDR3 sequences; around a sixth are singletons and the top ten take approximately 22%. This specimen comes from a study of regulatory T cells in long-lasting Graves disease. Study-level points and caveats: Persistent Graves' cases showed lower TCR diversity than newly diagnosed cases. Newly diagnosed patients shared 850 to 1,000 public clonotypes; persistent patients shared around 2,500.

Trimming removed 5 bases from V and 8 bases from J; junction bases left unmatched: 12. This CDR3 is built from 17 residues. From germline, CDR1 is SGHAT and CDR2 FQNNGV. Sequences were derived from peripheral blood mononuclear cells (PBMCs), sampled at new diagnosis, from a patient treated with antithyroid drugs. The receptor was isolated from a female donor with Graves disease. The chain couples TRBV11-2 to TRBJ2-2, with 12 bases fitting TRBD2. CDR3 in DNA: TGTGCCAGCAGCGAGAACGGACTAGCGGGAACAACTGGGGAGCTGTTTTTT. Encoded protein: CASSENGLAGTTGELFF.